This entry features one T cell receptor beta chain sequence. This clonotype was seen more than once but under ten times. This clone's antigen is unknown. No clone much larger than this one lies a single base away; base qualities are absent. The CDR3 runs 16 amino acids, cysteine and phenylalanine included. Only CDR3 DNA remains: 48 bases, in frame from the first base. CDR1 and CDR2 (MDHEN, SYDVKM) derive from the germline V gene. V was cut back by 5 bases and J by 4 bases, leaving a gap of 19 bases between them. The library was made by multiplex PCR. The sample was run on an Illumina HiSeq 4000. To build TCR beta libraries, CDR3 regions were amplified by Arm-PCR using iRepertoire HTBI primers. Before sequencing, the PCR products went through gel purification. As for the authors' bioinformatics: Gene usage analysis of CDR3 amino acid clonotypes relied on the 55 to 80 TRBV and around 13 TRBJ segments identified across samples. COPE and FqMerger were used to merge the filtered high-quality paired reads into contigs. BLAST was used to align contigs to IMGT TRBV, TRBD and TRBJ reference genes, with CDR3 defined following IMGT. Highly expanded clones were defined as clonotypes with a frequency above 0.1%. Repertoire diversity was measured by Shannon entropy, and V-J evenness by the Gini coefficient. Public clonotypes were defined as clonotypes shared by more than one individual. The public reads were reprocessed in TCRdb via fastp at Q25 and MiXCR, keeping in-frame beta chains. For every CDR3 protein sequence, its rows merge into one entry that carries the most common genes and DNA. The V and J calls follow TCRdb's processing rather than the paper's. Present in this sample are roughly 360,000 distinct CDR3 sequences, 20% to 25% of which were seen just once. Clones ranked in the top ten supply around 30% of the sample.

This sample stems from a study of regulatory T cells in long-lasting Graves disease (dated by TCRdb to the early 2020s). Broadly, across the study: To count as having persistent Graves' disease, a patient had to have received antithyroid drug treatment for over 5 years with TSH receptor autoantibodies remaining persistently positive. This study used TCR sequencing and RNA sequencing of peripheral blood to compare persistent Graves' disease patients against newly diagnosed Graves' disease patients. The study took place in China and was registered as a clinical trial. TCR sequencing covered about 13 persistent and roughly 20 newly diagnosed Graves' disease patients, 33 samples in total. In the clinical cohort, patients with persistent Graves' disease had used antithyroid drugs for an average of about 9.4 years.

Study-level results and caveats: A larger number of public clonotypes was shared among persistent patients (more than 2,500) than among newly diagnosed patients (approximately 1,000). Peripheral blood alone was examined, since thyroid tissue, which constituted the primary lesion, could not be accessed. Only the TCR beta chain was sequenced and analyzed. Lower TCR Shannon entropy and fewer highly expanded clones were observed in persistent Graves' disease patients than in newly diagnosed patients, which suggested clonal expansion. The authors noted that the small sample size was a limitation that may lower accuracy. TRBV28, TRBJ1-2 and TRBJ2-5 were preferentially used in persistent disease, while TRBV20-1 and TRBJ2-1 were favored in newly diagnosed disease.

The time point label here, explained by the study, means: persistent/refractory GD, antithyroid drugs over 5 years with positive TRAb. RNA was extracted from PBMCs in TRIzol for both TCR sequencing and RNA sequencing. Graves' disease was diagnosed according to American Thyroid Association guidelines. Patients were recruited from an endocrinology department in Xi'an, China. Each patient gave 8.5 to 9.5 milliliters of peripheral blood, collected in an EDTA anticoagulant tube. Ficoll Paque Plus density gradient separation was used to isolate PBMCs, and no additional T cell sorting was done. RNA quality was checked with an Agilent 2100 Bioanalyzer and agarose gel, and concentration with a NanoDrop 2000.

The V gene is TRBV28 and the J gene is TRBJ2-3, with a tentative D gene TRBD2 over 6 matching bases. The sequences come from peripheral blood mononuclear cells (PBMCs), collected when the disease was refractory, from a patient treated with antithyroid drugs. This sequence originates from a woman aged 40 to 50 with Graves disease. Donor details come from another sample of the same person, matched by shared clones. The sequence in DNA is TGTGCCAGCAGTAAATCCTCGGGACTCCCTGCAGATACGCAGTATTTT. Translated, this is CASSKSSGLPADTQYF.